A selection of T cell receptor beta chains follows, all from one sample in a study of shared clonotypes between healthy human individuals. Assay: immunoSEQ multiplex PCR; the TCRdb copy retains only in-frame clones and omits some. The sample lists 1.6 million or so clones, approximately 98.5% occurring once. The sequencing input was naive CD4+ T cells sorted from blood. The source of these receptors is a man younger than 40 in good health. CDR3s leave out the opening cysteine and the closing phenylalanine or tryptophan.

J gene | V gene | CDR3 length | CDR3 protein
TRBJ2-7 | TRBV5-6 | 13 | ASSFPRDRTYEQY
TRBJ2-2 | TRBV7-3 | 12 | ASSSRSSTGELF
TRBJ1-1 | TRBV20-1 | 8 | SAGRTEAF
TRBJ2-7 | TRBV7-8 | 14 | ASSLGRTSGAYEQY
TRBJ2-7 | TRBV18 | 10 | ASSLQGHEQY
TRBJ2-1 | TRBV29-1 | 15 | SVEGAGGTFSYNEQF
TRBJ1-2 | TRBV5-4 | 12 | ASSLLGSDYGYT
TRBJ2-1 | TRBV29-1 | 11 | SVGTGRYNEQF
TRBJ2-7 | TRBV6-1 | 12 | ASSRGLATYEQY
TRBJ2-7 | TRBV14 | 12 | ASSPLGKRYEQY
TRBJ2-1 | TRBV10-3 | 14 | AISEATGKSYNEQF
TRBJ2-7 | TRBV14 | 9 | ASSQGGGWA
TRBJ2-3 | TRBV19 | 13 | ASRTSGRASDTQY
TRBJ2-7 | TRBV19 | 13 | ASSINRVMTGEQY
TRBJ2-1 | TRBV9 | 13 | ASSGTSGSYNEQF
TRBJ1-2 | TRBV21-1 | 12 | ASTGPGYDYGYT
TRBJ2-1 | TRBV6-5 | 13 | ASSYSHGGAWEQF
TRBJ2-6 | TRBV19 | 11 | ATTGPRTNVLT
TRBJ2-7 | TRBV9 | 15 | ASSVGPRGYPSYEQY
TRBJ1-3 | TRBV28 | 11 | ASSFAAGNTIY
TRBJ2-7 | TRBV9 | 12 | ASSSNPTGDEQY
TRBJ2-7 | TRBV4-1 | 11 | ASSQEASPPQY
TRBJ1-5 | TRBV7-9 | 15 | ASSLYEGGFAHQPQH
TRBJ1-3 | TRBV7-9 | 14 | ASSQPTAKSGNTIY
TRBJ2-3 | TRBV29-1 | 12 | SGTKAGSTDTQY
TRBJ1-4 | TRBV5-5 | 14 | ASSQVGPGANEKLF
TRBJ2-5 | TRBV27 | 13 | ASSPPRGRGETQY
TRBJ1-5 | TRBV27 | 13 | ASSPRTYPNQPQH
TRBJ2-3 | TRBV9 | 13 | ASSRPGGSTDTQY
TRBJ2-7 | TRBV14 | 12 | ASSRRSRGPEQY
TRBJ2-3 | TRBV11-3 | 13 | ASSWRGHSTDTQY
TRBJ2-7 | TRBV10-3 | 12 | ASNAPGTDYEQY
TRBJ2-7 | TRBV19 | 13 | ASGTRTSGSYEQY
TRBJ2-6 | TRBV11-2 | 15 | ASSLSPTGAGANVLT
TRBJ1-2 | TRBV9 | 12 | ASSFSGGNYGYT
TRBJ1-3 | TRBV15 | 9 | ATAAGNTIY
TRBJ1-5 | TRBV18 | 15 | ASSPKGLTGTSQPQH
TRBJ1-1 | TRBV11-2 | 16 | ASSFNARTGRMNTEAF
TRBJ1-3 | TRBV7-9 | 16 | ASSTRRDNGNSGNTIY
TRBJ2-4 | TRBV5-1 | 18 | ASSPYWASGELLAKNIQY
TRBJ2-1 | TRBV5-1 | 13 | ASSSGTVRFNEQF
TRBJ2-7 | TRBV6-5 | 13 | ASSYRPNSLYEQY
TRBJ1-2 | TRBV27 | 11 | ASSLYGGRGYT
TRBJ2-5 | TRBV5-4 | 11 | ARGTGPGETQY
TRBJ2-2 | TRBV6-5 | 10 | ASSQSQGGLF
TRBJ2-1 | TRBV9 | 19 | ASSASTSGRADRGFVDEQF
TRBJ1-2 | TRBV29-1 | 12 | SVGGTGGIDGYT
TRBJ2-3 | TRBV6-5 | 13 | ASSYQHGVTDTQY
TRBJ2-6 | TRBV9 | 20 | ASSPPPGVVAGAGVGANVLT
TRBJ2-7 | TRBV28 | 13 | ASSTAGEHSYEQY
TRBJ2-7 | TRBV5-1 | 12 | ATTWTGGSPEQY
TRBJ1-3 | TRBV28 | 10 | ASNRGGNTIY
TRBJ1-2 | TRBV6-5 | 12 | ASSSLRHNYGYT